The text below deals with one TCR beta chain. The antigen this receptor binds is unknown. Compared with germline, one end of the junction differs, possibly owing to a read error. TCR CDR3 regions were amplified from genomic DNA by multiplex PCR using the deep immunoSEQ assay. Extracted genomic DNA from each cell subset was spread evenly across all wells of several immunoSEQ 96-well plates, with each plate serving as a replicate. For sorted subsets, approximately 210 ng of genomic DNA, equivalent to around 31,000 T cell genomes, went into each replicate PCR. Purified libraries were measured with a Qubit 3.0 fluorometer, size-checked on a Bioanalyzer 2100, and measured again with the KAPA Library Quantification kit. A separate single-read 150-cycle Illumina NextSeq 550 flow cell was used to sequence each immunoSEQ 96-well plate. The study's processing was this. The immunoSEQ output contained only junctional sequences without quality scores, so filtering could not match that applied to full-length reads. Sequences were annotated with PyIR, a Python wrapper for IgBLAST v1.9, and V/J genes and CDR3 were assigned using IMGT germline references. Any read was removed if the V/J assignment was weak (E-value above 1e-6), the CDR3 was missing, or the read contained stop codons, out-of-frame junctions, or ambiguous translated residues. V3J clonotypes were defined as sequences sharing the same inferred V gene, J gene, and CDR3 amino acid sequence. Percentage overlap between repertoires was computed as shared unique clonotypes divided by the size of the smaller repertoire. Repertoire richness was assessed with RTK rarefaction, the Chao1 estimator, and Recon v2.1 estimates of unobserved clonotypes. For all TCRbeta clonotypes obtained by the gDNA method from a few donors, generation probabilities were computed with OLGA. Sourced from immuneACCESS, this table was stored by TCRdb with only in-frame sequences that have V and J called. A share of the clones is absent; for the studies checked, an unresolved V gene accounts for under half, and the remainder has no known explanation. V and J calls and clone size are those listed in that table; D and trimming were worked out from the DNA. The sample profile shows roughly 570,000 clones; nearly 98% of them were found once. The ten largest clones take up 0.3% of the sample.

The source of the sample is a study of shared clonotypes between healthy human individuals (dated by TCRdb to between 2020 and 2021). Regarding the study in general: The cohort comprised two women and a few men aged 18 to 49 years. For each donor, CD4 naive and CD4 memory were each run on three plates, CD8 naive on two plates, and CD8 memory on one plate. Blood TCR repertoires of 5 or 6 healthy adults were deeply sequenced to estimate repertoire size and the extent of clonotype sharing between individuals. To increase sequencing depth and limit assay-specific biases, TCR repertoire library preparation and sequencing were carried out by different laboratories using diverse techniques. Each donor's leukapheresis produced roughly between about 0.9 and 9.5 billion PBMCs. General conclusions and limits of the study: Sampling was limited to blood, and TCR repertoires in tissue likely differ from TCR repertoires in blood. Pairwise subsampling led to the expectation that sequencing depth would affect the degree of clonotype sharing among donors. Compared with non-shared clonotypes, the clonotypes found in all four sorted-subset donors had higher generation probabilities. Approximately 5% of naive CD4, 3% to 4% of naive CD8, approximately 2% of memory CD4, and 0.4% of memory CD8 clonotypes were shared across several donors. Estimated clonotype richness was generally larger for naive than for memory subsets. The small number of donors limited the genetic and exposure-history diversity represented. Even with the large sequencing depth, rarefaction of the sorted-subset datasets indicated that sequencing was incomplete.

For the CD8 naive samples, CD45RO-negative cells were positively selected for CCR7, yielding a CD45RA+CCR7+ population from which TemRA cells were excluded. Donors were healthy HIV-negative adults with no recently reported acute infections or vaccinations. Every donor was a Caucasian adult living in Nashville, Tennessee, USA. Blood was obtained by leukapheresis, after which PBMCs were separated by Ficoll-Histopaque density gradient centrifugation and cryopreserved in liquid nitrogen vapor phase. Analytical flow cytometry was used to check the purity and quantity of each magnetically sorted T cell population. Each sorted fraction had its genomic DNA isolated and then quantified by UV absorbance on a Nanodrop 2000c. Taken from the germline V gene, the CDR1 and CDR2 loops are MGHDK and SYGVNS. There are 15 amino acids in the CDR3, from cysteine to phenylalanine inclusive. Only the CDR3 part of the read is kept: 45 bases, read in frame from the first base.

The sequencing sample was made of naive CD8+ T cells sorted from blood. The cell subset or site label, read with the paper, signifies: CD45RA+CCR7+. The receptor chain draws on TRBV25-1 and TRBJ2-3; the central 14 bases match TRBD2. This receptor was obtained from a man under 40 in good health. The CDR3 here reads CASSGTSGSKDTQYF. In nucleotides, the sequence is TGTGCCAGCAGCGGGACTAGCGGGAGCAAAGATACGCAGTATTTT.